Presented here are 13 T cell receptor beta chains from one specimen sequenced in a study of blood T cell repertoires in COVID-19. The data were produced by immunoSEQ multiplex PCR, yet TCRdb's version contains in-frame clones alone and is incomplete. The sample lists some 37,000 clones; approximately 81% were seen once. The sequencing sample was made of peripheral blood. These receptors all stem from a man older than 75 with active or convalescent COVID-19.

This clone occurred once. The J gene is TRBJ2-7, the V gene TRBV15; 8 bases are a match to TRBD2. V gave up 5 bases and J gave up 5 bases; unmatched junction bases: 14. The CDR3 runs 16 residues. Germline assignment: CDR1 LNHNV and CDR2 YYDKDF (reference sequence). The CDR3, as DNA: TGTGCCACCAGCCCATCCCGGGGCGGGAGGAGGAACGAGCAGTACTTC. Protein: CATSPSRGGRRNEQYF.

In its sample, this clone was seen a few times. CDR3 nucleotide sequence: TGTGCCAGCAGCCAACGAGGAGATTCACCCCTCCACTTT. Its protein product is CASSQRGDSPLHF. The V call is TRBV16, the J call TRBJ1-6; D call uncertain. The CDR3 is 13 residues long. From germline, CDR1 is KGHSY and CDR2 FQNENV. V was cut by 2 bases and J by 8 bases, with 7 bases left in between. The variable domain in full, with the rest retrieved from reference TRBV16 and TRBJ1-6, is GEEVAQTPKHLVRGEGQKAKLYCAPIKGHSYVFWYQQVLKNEFKFLISFQNENVFDETGMPKERFSAKCLPNSPCSLEIQATKLEDSAVYFCASSQRGDSPLHFGNGTRLTVT.

The chain carries TRBV29-1 and TRBJ1-1; TRBD1 agrees at 7 bases. J gave up 0 bases and V 3 bases, and 13 bases lay outside the gene matches. This CDR3 comprises 17 residues. Germline-derived CDR1 and CDR2 are SQVTM and ANQGSEA. In DNA form, the CDR3 reads TGCAGCGTTGATGGGCCAGGGGGTAAGATGGTGAACACTGAAGCTTTCTTT. Its protein product is CSVDGPGGKMVNTEAFF.

This clone has a count of ten or more. The chain uses TRBV12-3 or TRBV12-4 and TRBJ2-1; D uncertain. V lost 4 bases to trimming and J lost 4 bases, with 5 bases between them. This CDR3 spans 12 amino acids. The CDR3 loop is CASSSGYNEQFF. CDR3 coding DNA: TGTGCCAGCAGTTCCGGGTACAATGAGCAGTTCTTC.

The gene calls are TRBV7-2 and TRBJ2-5; possible D gene TRBD1, 5 bases. CDR1 is SGHTA, CDR2 FQGNSA, per germline. The CDR3 consists of 14 residues. Trimming pared 5 bases from V and 0 bases from J, leaving 10 bases between. The CDR3, as DNA: TGTGCCAGCAGCCCCCTAGGGGACCAAGAGACCCAGTACTTC. Its translation: CASSPLGDQETQYF.

V usage is TRBV19 and J usage is TRBJ1-1; 7 bases fit TRBD1. J lost 3 bases, V lost 3 bases, and 1 base had no gene match. CDR1 is LNHDA and CDR2 is SQIVND in the germline V gene (reference sequence). This CDR3 has 13 amino acids. This chain's CDR3 is CASSITGDTEAFF. The CDR3 DNA is TGTGCCAGTAGTATCACAGGGGACACTGAAGCTTTCTTT.

This chain links TRBV18 with TRBJ2-7, with D tentatively TRBD1 (6 bases). CDR1 is KGHSH, CDR2 LQKENI, per germline. The CDR3 runs to 13 residues. V was shortened by 2 bases and J by 3 bases, with 8 bases between the two germline ends. The CDR3 DNA follows: TGTGCCAGCTCACCAGGACAGAACTACGAGCAGTACTTC. As protein: CASSPGQNYEQYF.

About this clone itself: Other DNA sequences in the sample encode the same CDR3. J is TRBJ2-3 and V is TRBV5-8; no clear D gene. The germline V gene has CDR1 SGHTS and CDR2 YDEGEE. CDR3 length equals 12 residues. V was pared by 0 bases and J by 5 bases, with 4 bases between. CDR3 in DNA: TGTGCCAGCAGCTTGGTCCAAGATACGCAGTATTTT. The encoded protein is CASSLVQDTQYF.

The chain combines TRBV25-1 with TRBJ2-1; D perhaps matches TRBD2 (5 bases). CDR1 is MGHDK and CDR2 is SYGVNS in the germline V gene. The CDR3 is 13 residues long. The chain's CDR3 is CAGRAEASNEQFF. The CDR3 nucleotides read TGTGCAGGCCGGGCGGAGGCCAGCAATGAGCAGTTCTTC.

This clone was detected a few times. The CDR3 DNA sequence: TGTGCCAGCAGCTTTCTTCGCGGGAGCTCCTACAATGAGCAGTTCTTC. Residues: CASSFLRGSSYNEQFF. This chain joins TRBV11-3 and TRBJ2-1; 7 bases are shared with TRBD2. CDR3 length: 16 amino acids. The germline V gene encodes CDR1 SGHNT and CDR2 YENEEA. The trim removed 3 bases at V and 0 bases at J, leaving 5 bases unmatched. The full variable domain, in which reference TRBV11-3 and TRBJ2-1 provide the parts outside the CDR3, is EAGVVQSPRYKIIEKKQPVAFWCNPISGHNTLYWYLQNLGQGPELLIRYENEEAVDDSQLPKDRFSAERLKGVDSTLKIQPAELGDSAVYLCASSFLRGSSYNEQFFGPGTRLTVL.

The chain links TRBV6-4 to TRBJ2-6; maybe TRBD1 (6 bases). CDR1 and CDR2 (germline): MRHNA, SNTAGT. The CDR3 is 15 amino acids. The V end was cut by 6 bases, the J end by 4 bases, with 13 bases between. The CDR3 spells CASSPNRVGANVLTF. CDR3 nucleotide sequence: TGTGCCAGCAGCCCGAACAGGGTCGGGGCCAACGTCCTGACTTTC.

This clone showed up just once. CDR3 loop: CASSHLETSASYEQYF. Here the CDR3 DNA reads TGTGCCAGCAGCCACCTTGAGACTAGCGCGTCCTACGAGCAGTACTTC. This sequence joins TRBV5-6 and TRBJ2-7; 8 bases align to TRBD2. Germline assignment: CDR1 SGHDT and CDR2 YYEEEE. The trim removed 4 bases at V and 1 base at J, leaving 10 bases unmatched. The CDR3 contains 16 residues.

V and J are TRBV9 and TRBJ1-2; 12 positions agree with TRBD1. The CDR3 has 17 residues. CDR1 is SGDLS and CDR2 is YYNGEE in the germline V gene. After removal of 6 bases from V and 6 bases from J, the junction contained 15 bases not matched to a gene. CDR3 in amino acids: CASTQGGQGARVHGYTF. The CDR3 nucleotides are TGTGCCAGCACCCAAGGGGGACAGGGGGCGCGGGTCCATGGCTACACCTTC. The full variable domain, rest sourced from reference TRBV9 and TRBJ1-2, is DSGVTQTPKHLITATGQRVTLRCSPRSGDLSVYWYQQSLDQGLQFLIQYYNGEERAKGNILERFSAQQFPDLHSELNLSSLELGDSALYFCASTQGGQGARVHGYTFGSGTRLTVV.